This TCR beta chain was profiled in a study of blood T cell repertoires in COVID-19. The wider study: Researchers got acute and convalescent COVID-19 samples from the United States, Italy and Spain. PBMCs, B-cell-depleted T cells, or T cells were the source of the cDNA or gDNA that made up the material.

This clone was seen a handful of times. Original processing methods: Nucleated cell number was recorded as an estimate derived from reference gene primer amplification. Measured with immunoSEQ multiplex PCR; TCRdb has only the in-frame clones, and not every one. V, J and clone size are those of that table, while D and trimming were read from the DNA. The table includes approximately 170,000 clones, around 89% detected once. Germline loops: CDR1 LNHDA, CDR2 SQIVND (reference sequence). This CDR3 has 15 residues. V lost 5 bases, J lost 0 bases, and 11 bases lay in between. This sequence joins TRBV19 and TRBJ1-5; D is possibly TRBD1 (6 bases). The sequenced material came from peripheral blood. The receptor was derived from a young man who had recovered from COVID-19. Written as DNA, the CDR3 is TGTGCCAGTAGTGATCAGGGGCATAGCAATCAGCCCCAGCATTTT. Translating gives CASSDQGHSNQPQHF.